What follows are 17 T cell receptor beta chains derived from one specimen sequenced in a study of blood T cell repertoires in COVID-19 (dated by TCRdb to the early 2020s). Library preparation employed the immunoSEQ multiplex PCR assay. TCRdb holds this immuneACCESS table with in-frame rearrangements only. Some clones are missing; in checked studies, unresolved V genes explain under half, and the rest has no known cause. The sample table shows about 200,000 clones, and roughly 90% are seen once. Of the sample, about 4% falls within the top ten clones. Sequences were obtained from PBMCs or T cells enriched from blood (not recorded which). Receptors were obtained from a woman younger than 45 who had been exposed to COVID-19.

This clone was detected only a few times. The rearrangement joins TRBV18 to TRBJ1-6; D remains unclear. This CDR3 has 15 residues. Between the trimmed V and J ends, which lost 1 base and 10 bases, there was a span of 14 bases. Germline V gives CDR1 KGHSH, CDR2 LQKENI. CDR3 protein: CASSPLSGVGSPLHF. The CDR3 DNA is TGTGCCAGCTCACCACTTAGCGGGGTAGGGTCACCCCTCCACTTT.

This rearrangement joins TRBV12-2 to TRBJ1-5; the table's D call, TRBD1, has no DNA check behind it. TRBV12-2 represents a pseudogene. The CDR3 runs to 12 residues. For the CDR3, the DNA is TGTGCAGGTGGGCTGAGCAATCAGCCCCAGCATTTT. This translates into CAGGLSNQPQHF.

The rearrangement links TRBV3-1 (or the pseudogene TRBV3-2) to TRBJ2-7; D is unresolved. The CDR3 runs to 12 residues. Trimming left V 3 bases short and J 5 bases short, with 8 bases between. Germline V gives CDR1 LGHDT, CDR2 YNNKEL (reference sequence). CDR3 DNA sequence: TGTGCCAGCAGCCACTCCCGTAACGAGCAGTACTTC. Its protein is CASSHSRNEQYF.

The chain has TRBV27 and TRBJ1-3; 10 nucleotides match TRBD1. The CDR3 has 19 amino acids. V gave up 5 bases and J gave up 1 base; unmatched junction bases: 14. Germline-derived CDR1 and CDR2 are MNHEY and SMNVEV (reference sequence). The CDR3 region is CASSPTPPGQGFSGNTIYF. Written as DNA, the CDR3 is TGTGCCAGCAGTCCCACCCCACCGGGACAGGGGTTTTCTGGAAACACCATATATTTT.

The chain has TRBV10-3 and TRBJ2-7, with 7 positions matching TRBD1. V was clipped by 6 bases and J by 2 bases; unmatched bases: 10. CDR3 length: 15 residues. CDR1 is ENHRY, CDR2 SYGVKD, per germline. The chain's CDR3 is CAIRRDSQKTYEQYF. DNA for the CDR3: TGTGCCATCAGACGGGACAGCCAAAAAACCTACGAGCAGTACTTC.

The rearrangement joins TRBV5-1 to TRBJ1-3; D is uncertain. Looked up from germline, CDR1 is SGHRS and CDR2 is YFSETQ. CDR3 size: 13 residues. V dropped 5 bases and J dropped 3 bases, with 9 bases sitting between them. Here the CDR3 DNA reads TGCGCCAGCAGGACTGCGATTGGAAACACCATATATTTT. It is translated as CASRTAIGNTIYF.

J is TRBJ1-6 and V is TRBV5-1; no firm D call. Germline V gene lookup returns CDR1 SGHRS and CDR2 YFSETQ. V shed 0 bases and J shed 3 bases, with 10 bases lying between them. This CDR3 has 16 residues. The CDR3 is CASSLAGSDYNSPLHF. CDR3 nucleotides: TGCGCCAGCAGCTTGGCGGGGAGCGACTATAATTCACCCCTCCACTTT.

The chain is built from TRBV10-2 and TRBJ1-2, with TRBD1 matching over 8 bases. From germline, CDR1 is WSHSY and CDR2 SAAADI. Unmatched junction bases numbered 8, after V lost 3 bases and J lost 2 bases. The CDR3 extends over 16 amino acids. The CDR3 is CASSDSVDRENYGYTF. The DNA of the CDR3 is TGCGCCAGCAGTGATAGCGTGGACAGGGAAAACTATGGCTACACCTTC.

This chain joins TRBV3-1 (or the pseudogene TRBV3-2) and TRBJ2-1, with a weak D call TRBD1 (6 bases). Trimming stripped 4 bases from V and 4 bases from J, with 14 bases between. Germline lookup yields CDR1 LGHDT and CDR2 YNNKEL (reference sequence). The CDR3 length is 15 residues. CDR3 protein: CASSPSDRKYNEQFF. The CDR3 DNA reads TGTGCCAGCAGCCCCTCGGACAGAAAATACAATGAGCAGTTCTTC.

The chain couples TRBV18 to TRBJ1-6; no firm D call. CDR1 and CDR2 (germline): KGHSH, LQKENI. The CDR3 has 15 amino acids. With 3 bases removed from V and 0 bases from J, the gap between germline ends came to 6 bases. CDR3 DNA sequence: TGTGCCAGCTCACCTTGGAGCTCCTATAATTCACCCCTCCACTTT. Translation: CASSPWSSYNSPLHF.

The J gene is TRBJ2-7, the V gene TRBV5-1; TRBD1 aligns across 12 bases. Germline V gives CDR1 SGHRS, CDR2 YFSETQ. V shed 4 bases, J shed 2 bases, and the junction held 13 bases outside the gene matches. The CDR3 totals 18 residues. Here the CDR3 reads CASSRTGTGGPPTYEQYF. The CDR3 DNA reads TGCGCCAGCAGCCGGACCGGGACAGGGGGCCCGCCCACCTACGAGCAGTACTTC.

This rearrangement joins TRBV30 to TRBJ1-6; perhaps TRBD1 as D (6 bases). The germline gives CDR1 GTSNPN, CDR2 SVGIG (reference sequence). This CDR3 is 15 amino acids long. Trimming took off 0 bases at V and 4 bases at J, with 10 bases between the two ends. Written as DNA, the CDR3 is TGTGCCTGGAGTGTTGGACAGCTATATAATTCACCCCTCCACTTT. Amino acid sequence: CAWSVGQLYNSPLHF.

As concerns this clone: The same CDR3 can be traced to other DNA sequences in this sample. The V and J genes are TRBV3-1 (or the pseudogene TRBV3-2) and TRBJ1-2; no clear D. V shed 0 bases and J shed 4 bases, with 6 bases lying between them. CDR1 and CDR2 from the germline V gene are LGHDT and YNNKEL (reference sequence). The length of the CDR3 is 13 residues. For the CDR3, the DNA is TGTGCCAGCAGCCAAGATAGTCCCTATGGCTACACCTTC. Encoded protein: CASSQDSPYGYTF.

The V gene is TRBV30, the J gene TRBJ2-1; 7 bases are a match to TRBD2. The CDR3 is made up of 15 amino acids. The germline CDR1 and CDR2 sequences are GTSNPN and SVGIG (reference sequence). The V gene end was trimmed by 5 bases and the J gene end by 7 bases; junction bases not matched to a gene: 14. As DNA, the CDR3 is TGTGCCTGGGCACCCTCCGCTAGCGGTCTAAATGAGCAGTTCTTC. It codes for CAWAPSASGLNEQFF.

This clone was observed a single time. The chain couples TRBV6-5 to TRBJ1-3; D uncertain. The CDR3 has 15 amino acids. The V gene lost 5 bases and the J gene lost 4 bases, with 15 bases spanning the gap. CDR1 is MNHEY and CDR2 is SVGAGI in the germline V gene. The CDR3: CASSPTGGYGNTIYF. The CDR3 DNA sequence: TGTGCCAGCAGTCCCACGGGTGGATACGGAAACACCATATATTTT.

The J gene is TRBJ1-5, the V gene TRBV21-1. TRBV21-1 is classified as a pseudogene. The CDR3 extends over 16 amino acids. The CDR3 DNA follows: TGTGCCAGCAGCAAAGCGCGGGGTGACGGGAATCAGCCCCAGCATTTT. Translated, it gives CASSKARGDGNQPQHF.

V is TRBV7-9 and J is TRBJ1-6; TRBD1 matches at 9 bases. Germline-derived CDR1 and CDR2 are SEHNR and FQNEAQ (reference sequence). V was clipped by 5 bases and J by 7 bases; unmatched bases: 6. This CDR3 spans 15 amino acids. DNA for the CDR3: TGTGCCAGCAGCCAGACAGGGGGAACGAATTCACCCCTCCACTTT. It is translated as CASSQTGGTNSPLHF.